Sequencing of this TCR beta chain was carried out in a study of T cell responses to AZD1222 COVID-19 vaccine. Regarding the study as a whole: Of spike-specific TCRs, nearly half reportedly target regions left unmutated in variants. The donor group comprised mostly white British people and more females; the analysis possibly underestimated clonal diversity.

Repertoires were generated with immunoSEQ multiplex PCR, while TCRdb's copy carries only in-frame clones and drops some. The data show about 200,000 clones, just over 90% seen once. To note about this clone: Its antigen remains unidentified.

The CDR3 spans 19 residues. Germline values: CDR1 LGHDT, CDR2 YNNKEL (reference sequence). The J segment lost 7 bases and the V segment lost 0 bases, leaving 16 bases of the junction unmatched. This chain connects TRBV3-1 (or the pseudogene TRBV3-2) to TRBJ2-1, with 9 bases fitting TRBD2. This material consisted of peripheral blood, taken 28 days after the second AZD1222 dose. This TCR derives from an adult who received the AZD1222 COVID-19 vaccine. CDR3 loop: CASSQEALAGSGRLNEQFF. The CDR3 coding sequence is TGTGCCAGCAGCCAAGAAGCCCTCGCGGGTAGCGGGAGACTTAATGAGCAGTTCTTC.